The rows below give T cell receptor beta chains drawn from one sample of a study of blood T cell repertoires in COVID-19. The method was immunoSEQ multiplex PCR; TCRdb's version includes in-frame clones alone and lacks a portion of them. There are just over 150,000 clones in the sample; approximately 86% occur only once, and 7% lies in the top ten. The sequencing sample was made of peripheral blood. The receptors stem from a woman aged 40 to 55 with COVID-19, enrolled during active disease. The CDR3 runs from the conserved cysteine through the conserved F or W. A D gene is named only where the DNA matches it firmly. Clone size appears in some rows only: once, few, many, or a class for an expanded clone.

CDR3 length: 12; D gene: NA; V gene: TRBV20-1; clone size: NA; J gene: TRBJ1-2; CDR3 protein: CSASPARYGYTF; CDR3 DNA: TGCAGTGCTAGTCCCGCGAGGTATGGCTACACCTTC
CDR3 length: 15; D gene: TRBD2; V gene: TRBV19; clone size: few; J gene: TRBJ2-7; CDR3 protein: CASSVGTSGSYEQYF; CDR3 DNA: TGTGCCAGTAGTGTCGGGACTAGCGGGAGCTACGAGCAGTACTTC
CDR3 length: 14; D gene: NA; V gene: TRBV14; clone size: few; J gene: TRBJ1-1; CDR3 protein: CASSQVRGNTEAFF; CDR3 DNA: TGTGCCAGCAGCCAAGTCCGGGGGAACACTGAAGCTTTCTTT
CDR3 length: 15; D gene: NA; V gene: TRBV7-2; clone size: NA; J gene: TRBJ1-5; CDR3 protein: CASSFDRNRNQPQHF; CDR3 DNA: TGTGCCAGCAGCTTCGACAGGAATCGCAATCAGCCCCAGCATTTT
CDR3 length: 13; D gene: NA; V gene: TRBV7-3; clone size: NA; J gene: TRBJ2-1; CDR3 protein: CASSLRLNNEQFF; CDR3 DNA: TGTGCCAGCAGCCTCAGACTAAACAATGAGCAGTTCTTC
CDR3 length: 15; D gene: TRBD1; V gene: TRBV18; clone size: NA; J gene: TRBJ2-3; CDR3 protein: CASSPGQGITDTQYF; CDR3 DNA: TGTGCCAGCTCACCAGGACAGGGGATCACAGATACGCAGTATTTT
CDR3 length: 15; D gene: NA; V gene: TRBV19; clone size: NA; J gene: TRBJ2-3; CDR3 protein: CASSSGAGNTDTQYF; CDR3 DNA: TGTGCCAGTAGCTCCGGGGCGGGAAACACAGATACGCAGTATTTT
CDR3 length: 15; D gene: TRBD1; V gene: TRBV9; clone size: once; J gene: TRBJ1-2; CDR3 protein: CASSVGLDRASGYTF; CDR3 DNA: TGTGCCAGCAGCGTAGGATTAGACAGGGCGTCTGGCTACACCTTC
CDR3 length: 16; D gene: TRBD2; V gene: TRBV18; clone size: NA; J gene: TRBJ2-2; CDR3 protein: CASSRTSGSDTGELFF; CDR3 DNA: TGTGCCAGCTCACGAACTAGCGGGAGTGATACCGGGGAGCTGTTTTTT
CDR3 length: 12; D gene: NA; V gene: TRBV18; clone size: NA; J gene: TRBJ2-4; CDR3 protein: CASSQGGDIQYF; CDR3 DNA: TGTGCCAGCTCACAAGGGGGGGACATTCAGTACTTC
CDR3 length: 17; D gene: TRBD2; V gene: TRBV3-1/TRBV3-2; clone size: NA; J gene: TRBJ2-1; CDR3 protein: CASSHAWTSGSYNEQFF; CDR3 DNA: TGTGCCAGCAGCCATGCCTGGACTAGCGGCTCCTACAATGAGCAGTTCTTC
CDR3 length: 15; D gene: NA; V gene: TRBV19; clone size: NA; J gene: TRBJ1-3; CDR3 protein: CASSMEGNPGNTIYF; CDR3 DNA: TGTGCCAGTAGTATGGAGGGAAATCCTGGAAACACCATATATTTT
CDR3 length: 16; D gene: NA; V gene: TRBV9; clone size: NA; J gene: TRBJ2-2; CDR3 protein: CASSVAAGTNTGELFF; CDR3 DNA: TGTGCCAGCAGCGTAGCCGCAGGGACGAACACCGGGGAGCTGTTTTTT
CDR3 length: 13; D gene: NA; V gene: TRBV18; clone size: NA; J gene: TRBJ2-1; CDR3 protein: CASSPQLDAEQFF; CDR3 DNA: TGTGCCAGCTCACCACAACTAGACGCTGAGCAGTTCTTC
CDR3 length: 14; D gene: NA; V gene: TRBV10-1; clone size: NA; J gene: TRBJ2-2; CDR3 protein: CASSLGGNTGELFF; CDR3 DNA: TGCGCCAGCAGTCTTGGCGGGAACACCGGGGAGCTGTTTTTT
CDR3 length: 15; D gene: NA; V gene: TRBV19; clone size: NA; J gene: TRBJ1-2; CDR3 protein: CASSIDGNRNYGYTF; CDR3 DNA: TGTGCCAGTAGTATAGACGGAAACAGGAACTATGGCTACACCTTC
CDR3 length: 16; D gene: TRBD2; V gene: TRBV7-3; clone size: NA; J gene: TRBJ2-5; CDR3 protein: CASSPGLGVGQETQYF; CDR3 DNA: TGTGCCAGCAGCCCGGGACTAGGGGTGGGGCAAGAGACCCAGTACTTC
CDR3 length: 14; D gene: TRBD2; V gene: TRBV19; clone size: few; J gene: TRBJ2-2; CDR3 protein: CASSGGRNTGELFF; CDR3 DNA: TGTGCCAGTAGTGGCGGGAGGAACACCGGGGAGCTGTTTTTT
CDR3 length: 16; D gene: TRBD2; V gene: TRBV27; clone size: NA; J gene: TRBJ2-2; CDR3 protein: CASSGLAGDRDGELFF; CDR3 DNA: TGTGCCAGCAGTGGTCTAGCGGGAGATCGGGACGGGGAGCTGTTTTTT
CDR3 length: 15; D gene: TRBD2; V gene: TRBV19; clone size: NA; J gene: TRBJ2-2; CDR3 protein: CASSGSSGAAGELFF; CDR3 DNA: TGTGCCAGTAGTGGTTCTAGCGGGGCCGCCGGGGAGCTGTTTTTT
CDR3 length: 12; D gene: TRBD1; V gene: TRBV25-1; clone size: NA; J gene: TRBJ1-1; CDR3 protein: CASATGQTEAFF; CDR3 DNA: TGTGCCAGCGCGACAGGGCAAACTGAAGCTTTCTTT
CDR3 length: 14; D gene: NA; V gene: TRBV4-2; clone size: few; J gene: TRBJ1-6; CDR3 protein: CASSQGGVNSPLHF; CDR3 DNA: TGTGCCAGCAGCCAAGGCGGGGTTAATTCACCCCTCCACTTT
CDR3 length: 12; D gene: TRBD1; V gene: TRBV2; clone size: few; J gene: TRBJ1-4; CDR3 protein: CASTEGQEKLFF; CDR3 DNA: TGTGCCAGCACGGAGGGACAGGAAAAACTGTTTTTT
CDR3 length: 14; D gene: TRBD2; V gene: TRBV9; clone size: NA; J gene: TRBJ2-5; CDR3 protein: CASGRGAGQETQYF; CDR3 DNA: TGTGCCAGCGGGCGAGGAGCGGGGCAAGAGACCCAGTACTTC
CDR3 length: 16; D gene: TRBD2; V gene: TRBV7-2; clone size: once; J gene: TRBJ2-1; CDR3 protein: CASSTTSGSYTNEQFF; CDR3 DNA: TGTGCCAGCAGCACAACCAGCGGGAGTTATACGAATGAGCAGTTCTTC
CDR3 length: 14; D gene: NA; V gene: TRBV5-1; clone size: NA; J gene: TRBJ2-7; CDR3 protein: CASSLVQGRYEQYF; CDR3 DNA: TGCGCCAGCAGCTTGGTACAGGGACGCTACGAGCAGTACTTC
CDR3 length: 13; D gene: NA; V gene: TRBV10-3; clone size: NA; J gene: TRBJ1-1; CDR3 protein: CAISESGSEGAFF; CDR3 DNA: TGTGCCATCAGTGAGTCGGGTTCCGAGGGAGCTTTCTTT
CDR3 length: 19; D gene: NA; V gene: TRBV2; clone size: NA; J gene: TRBJ1-3; CDR3 protein: CASSGQSQYFPGSGNTIYF; CDR3 DNA: TGTGCCAGCAGCGGACAGTCGCAATACTTTCCAGGGTCTGGAAACACCATATATTTT